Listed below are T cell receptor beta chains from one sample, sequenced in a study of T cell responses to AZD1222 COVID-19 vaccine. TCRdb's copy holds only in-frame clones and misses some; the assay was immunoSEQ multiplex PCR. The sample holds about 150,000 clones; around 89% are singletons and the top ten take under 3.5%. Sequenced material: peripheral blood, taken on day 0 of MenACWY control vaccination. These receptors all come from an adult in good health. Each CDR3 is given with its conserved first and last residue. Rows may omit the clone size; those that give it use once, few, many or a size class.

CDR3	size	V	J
CASSLGGQGESEQYF	-	TRBV27	TRBJ2-7
CATRGVWGYTF	-	TRBV6-5	TRBJ1-2
CASSLSGGSDTQYF	-	TRBV5-1	TRBJ2-3
CSVLLALEQYF	once	TRBV29-1	TRBJ2-7
CASSWTGGRETQYF	once	TRBV2	TRBJ2-5
CASSLDRDYGYTF	-	TRBV6-5	TRBJ1-2
CASSLAGQPNTGELFF	-	TRBV5-1	TRBJ2-2
CASKAERRNGELFF	-	TRBV27	TRBJ2-2
CASSLEPRQPTDTQYF	-	TRBV5-1	TRBJ2-3
CSVEDLLEKLFF	-	TRBV29-1	TRBJ1-4
CASSLVRGQETQYF	few	TRBV7-2	TRBJ2-5
CASSFTSQPQHF	-	TRBV28	TRBJ1-5
CASGQDYTEAFF	-	TRBV12-3/TRBV12-4	TRBJ1-1
CASNGGQNYGYTF	-	TRBV6-6	TRBJ1-2
CASSAIFGHRGRLNEQFF	-	TRBV27	TRBJ2-1
CASSLMSYYGYTF	few	TRBV28	TRBJ1-2
CASSLGSEQFF	-	TRBV5-6	TRBJ2-1